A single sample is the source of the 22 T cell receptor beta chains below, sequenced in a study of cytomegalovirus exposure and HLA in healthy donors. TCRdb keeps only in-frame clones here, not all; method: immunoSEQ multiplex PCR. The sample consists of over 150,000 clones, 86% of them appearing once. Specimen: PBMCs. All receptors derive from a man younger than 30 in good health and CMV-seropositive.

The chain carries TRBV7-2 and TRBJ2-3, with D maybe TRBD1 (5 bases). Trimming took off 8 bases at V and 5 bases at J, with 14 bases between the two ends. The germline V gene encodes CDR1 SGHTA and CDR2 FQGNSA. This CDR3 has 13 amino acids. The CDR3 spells CASSLRERDTQYF. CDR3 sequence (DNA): TGTGCCAGCTCGCTCAGGGAAAGAGATACGCAGTATTTT.

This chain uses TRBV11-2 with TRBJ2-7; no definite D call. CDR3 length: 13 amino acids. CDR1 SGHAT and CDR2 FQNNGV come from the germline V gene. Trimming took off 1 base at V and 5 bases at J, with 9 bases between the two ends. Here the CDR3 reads CASSLVAVDEQYF. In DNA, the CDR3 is TGTGCCAGCAGCTTAGTAGCAGTCGACGAGCAGTACTTC.

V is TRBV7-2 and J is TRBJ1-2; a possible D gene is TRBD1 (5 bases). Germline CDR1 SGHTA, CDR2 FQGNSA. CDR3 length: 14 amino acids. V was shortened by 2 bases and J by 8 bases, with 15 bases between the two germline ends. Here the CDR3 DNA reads TGTGCCAGCAGCTTAACCTCCTGGGGGGACGGCTACACCTTC. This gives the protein CASSLTSWGDGYTF. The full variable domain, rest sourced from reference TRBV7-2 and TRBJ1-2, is GAGVSQSPSNKVTEKGKDVELRCDPISGHTALYWYRQSLGQGLEFLIYFQGNSAPDKSGLPSDRFSAERTGGSVSTLTIQRTQQEDSAVYLCASSLTSWGDGYTFGSGTRLTVV.

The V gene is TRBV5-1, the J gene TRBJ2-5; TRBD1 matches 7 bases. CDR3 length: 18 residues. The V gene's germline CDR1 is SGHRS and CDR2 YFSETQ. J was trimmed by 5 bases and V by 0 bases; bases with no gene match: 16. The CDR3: CASSLVMGHKLGGETQYF. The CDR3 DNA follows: TGCGCCAGCAGCTTGGTGATGGGCCATAAGCTAGGGGGCGAGACCCAGTACTTC. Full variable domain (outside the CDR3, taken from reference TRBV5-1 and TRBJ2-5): KAGVTQTPRYLIKTRGQQVTLSCSPISGHRSVSWYQQTPGQGLQFLFEYFSETQRNKGNFPGRFSGRQFSNSRSEMNVSTLELGDSALYLCASSLVMGHKLGGETQYFGPGTRLLVL.

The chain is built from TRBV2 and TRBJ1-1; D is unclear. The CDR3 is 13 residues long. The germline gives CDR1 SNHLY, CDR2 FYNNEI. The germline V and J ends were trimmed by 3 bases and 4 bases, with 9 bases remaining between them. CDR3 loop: CASSDGLSTEAFF. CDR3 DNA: TGTGCCAGCAGTGATGGCCTCAGCACTGAAGCTTTCTTT.

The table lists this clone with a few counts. The CDR3 here is CASSSSSTPSSYEQYF. DNA for the CDR3: TGTGCCAGCAGCTCCTCTAGCACCCCGAGCTCCTACGAGCAGTACTTC. The V call is TRBV7-9, the J call TRBJ2-7; the D gene is possibly TRBD2 (5 bases). The CDR3 length is 16 residues. CDR1 is SEHNR, CDR2 FQNEAQ, per germline (reference sequence). Trimming removed 4 bases at V and 0 bases at J, with 16 bases between.

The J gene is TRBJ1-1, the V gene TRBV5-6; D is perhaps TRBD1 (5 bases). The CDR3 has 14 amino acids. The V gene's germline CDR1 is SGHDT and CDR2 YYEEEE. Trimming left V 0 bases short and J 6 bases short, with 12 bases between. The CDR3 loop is CASSLALQGAEAFF. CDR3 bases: TGTGCCAGCAGCTTGGCTTTGCAGGGCGCTGAAGCTTTCTTT.

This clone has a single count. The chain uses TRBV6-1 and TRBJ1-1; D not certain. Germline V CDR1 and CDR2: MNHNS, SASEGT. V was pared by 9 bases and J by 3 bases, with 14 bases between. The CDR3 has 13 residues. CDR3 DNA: TGTGCCAGTAGGAGGGTAGATCACACTGAAGCTTTCTTT. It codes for CASRRVDHTEAFF.

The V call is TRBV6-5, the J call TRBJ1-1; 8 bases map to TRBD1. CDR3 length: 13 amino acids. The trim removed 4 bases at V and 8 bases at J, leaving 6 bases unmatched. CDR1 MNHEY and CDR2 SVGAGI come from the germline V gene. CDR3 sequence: CASSSFRDREAFF. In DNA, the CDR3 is TGTGCCAGCAGTTCGTTCCGGGACAGGGAAGCTTTCTTT.

This CDR3 is CASSFRGQETQYF. CDR3 in DNA: TGTGCCAGCAGCTTTAGGGGGCAAGAGACCCAGTACTTC. The chain combines TRBV7-2 with TRBJ2-5, with TRBD1 as a possible D gene (6 bases). The germline V and J ends were trimmed by 3 bases and 2 bases, with 7 bases remaining between them. CDR3 length: 13 amino acids. Germline CDR1 SGHTA, CDR2 FQGNSA.

The CDR3 is CASLGAGVTDTQYF. The DNA for the CDR3 is TGTGCCAGCCTCGGGGCGGGAGTCACAGATACGCAGTATTTT. The chain links TRBV18 to TRBJ2-3; 7 bases are a match to TRBD2. V shed 8 bases, J shed 2 bases, and the junction held 7 bases outside the gene matches. Germline lookup yields CDR1 KGHSH and CDR2 LQKENI. CDR3 length: 14 residues.

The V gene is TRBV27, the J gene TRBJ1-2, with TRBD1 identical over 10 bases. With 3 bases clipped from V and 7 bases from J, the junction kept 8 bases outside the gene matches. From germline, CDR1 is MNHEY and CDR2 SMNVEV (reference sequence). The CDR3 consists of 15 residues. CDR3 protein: CASSFKGQGRFGYTF. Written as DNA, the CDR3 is TGTGCCAGCAGTTTTAAGGGACAGGGGCGTTTTGGCTACACCTTC.

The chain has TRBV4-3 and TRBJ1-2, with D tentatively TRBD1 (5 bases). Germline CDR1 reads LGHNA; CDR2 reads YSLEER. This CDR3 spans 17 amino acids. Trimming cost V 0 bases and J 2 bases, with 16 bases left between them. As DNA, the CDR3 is TGCGCCAGCAGCCAAGATGCCTCAGGGTTTCCAAACTATGGCTACACCTTC. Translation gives CASSQDASGFPNYGYTF.

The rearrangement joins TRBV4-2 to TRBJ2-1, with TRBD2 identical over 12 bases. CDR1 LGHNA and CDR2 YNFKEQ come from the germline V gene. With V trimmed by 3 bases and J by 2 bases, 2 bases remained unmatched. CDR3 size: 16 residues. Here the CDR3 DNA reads TGTGCCAGCAGCCATCCTAGCGGGAGGGCCTACAATGAGCAGTTCTTC. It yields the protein CASSHPSGRAYNEQFF.

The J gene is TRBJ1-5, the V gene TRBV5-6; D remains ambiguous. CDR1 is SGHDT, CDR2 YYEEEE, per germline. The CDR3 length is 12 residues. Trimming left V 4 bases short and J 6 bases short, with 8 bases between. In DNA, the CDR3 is TGTGCCAGCAGCAGGAGGGCTCAGCCCCAGCATTTT. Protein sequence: CASSRRAQPQHF.

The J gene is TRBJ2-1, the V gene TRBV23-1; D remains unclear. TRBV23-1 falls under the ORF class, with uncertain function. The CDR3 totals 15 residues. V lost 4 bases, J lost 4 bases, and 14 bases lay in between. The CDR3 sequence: CASSLSAYPYNEQFF. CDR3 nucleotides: TGCGCCAGCAGTCTGTCAGCGTATCCTTACAATGAGCAGTTCTTC.

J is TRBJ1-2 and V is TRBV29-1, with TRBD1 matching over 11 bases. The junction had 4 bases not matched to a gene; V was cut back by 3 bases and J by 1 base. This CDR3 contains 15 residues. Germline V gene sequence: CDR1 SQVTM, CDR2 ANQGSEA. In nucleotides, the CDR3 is TGCAGCGTTGATGGGACAGGGGGTGTTAACTATGGCTACACCTTC. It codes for CSVDGTGGVNYGYTF.

This chain's CDR3 is CASSLFQNQPQHF. In DNA, the CDR3 is TGTGCCAGCAGTTTGTTTCAGAATCAGCCCCAGCATTTT. The chain links TRBV6-5 to TRBJ1-5, with no clear D. Germline CDR1 MNHEY, CDR2 SVGAGI. The CDR3 extends over 13 amino acids. Trimming pared 4 bases from V and 4 bases from J, leaving 8 bases between.

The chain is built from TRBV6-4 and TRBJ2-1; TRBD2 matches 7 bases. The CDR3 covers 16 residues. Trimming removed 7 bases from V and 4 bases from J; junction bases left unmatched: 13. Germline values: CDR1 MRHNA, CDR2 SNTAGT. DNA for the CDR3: TGTGCCAGCACCCCGTATTCCGGAGCGGGGTACAATGAGCAGTTCTTC. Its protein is CASTPYSGAGYNEQFF.

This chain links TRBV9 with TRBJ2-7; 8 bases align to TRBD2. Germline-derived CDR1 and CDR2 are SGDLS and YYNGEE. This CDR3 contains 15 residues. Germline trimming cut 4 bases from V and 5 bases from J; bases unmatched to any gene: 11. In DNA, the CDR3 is TGTGCCAGCAGCCCCCGAGTAGCGGGGAGGGACGAGCAGTACTTC. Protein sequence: CASSPRVAGRDEQYF.

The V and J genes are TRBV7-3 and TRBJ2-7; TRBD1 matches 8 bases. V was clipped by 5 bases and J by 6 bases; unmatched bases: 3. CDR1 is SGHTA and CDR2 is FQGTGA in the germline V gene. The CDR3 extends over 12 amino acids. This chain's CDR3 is CASSRDRGEQYF. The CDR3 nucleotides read TGTGCCAGCAGCCGCGACAGGGGCGAGCAGTACTTC.

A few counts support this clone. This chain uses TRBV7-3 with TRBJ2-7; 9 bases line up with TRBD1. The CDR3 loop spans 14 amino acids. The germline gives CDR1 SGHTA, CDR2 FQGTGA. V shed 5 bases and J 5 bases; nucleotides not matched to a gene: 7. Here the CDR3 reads CASSAGTGSHEQYF. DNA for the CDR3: TGTGCCAGCAGCGCCGGGACAGGGTCCCACGAGCAGTACTTC.